This T cell receptor (beta chain) was identified in a study of T cells after yellow fever vaccination. In the study overall: Low-cell-number fractions underwent preparation using SMART-Seq v4 Ultra Low Input. Whole-study findings and limits: The study re-detected most primary-vaccination clones after the booster (roughly 95% CD4, 85% to 90% CD8). Abundant clonotypes (contaminants from the bulk population) could be present in FACS-sorted repertoires.

In the case of this clonotype: The antigen is not known.

Production of TCR cDNA was by 5'RACE template switching, which also added a universal primer site and UMIs. TCRdb reprocessed the 5' RACE reads via MiXCR and lists one record per CDR3 protein. The sample comprises some 300,000 distinct CDR3 sequences, about 10% of which are singletons, and around 3.2% rests with the top ten. The clonotype comes from a man in his late teens or twenties who received the YFV17D yellow fever vaccine. The sample here was CD4+ T cells sorted from PBMCs, taken 45 days after the yellow fever booster vaccination.

For the CDR3, the DNA is TGTGCCAGCAGTCACGGGACAGGGGGGGACACACTCTATGGCTACACCTTC. Its translation: CASSHGTGGDTLYGYTF. The gene calls are TRBV6-5 and TRBJ1-2; 11 nucleotides agree with TRBD1. Germline loops: CDR1 MNHEY, CDR2 SVGAGI. V gave up 5 bases and J gave up 4 bases; unmatched junction bases: 12. This CDR3 is 17 amino acids long.